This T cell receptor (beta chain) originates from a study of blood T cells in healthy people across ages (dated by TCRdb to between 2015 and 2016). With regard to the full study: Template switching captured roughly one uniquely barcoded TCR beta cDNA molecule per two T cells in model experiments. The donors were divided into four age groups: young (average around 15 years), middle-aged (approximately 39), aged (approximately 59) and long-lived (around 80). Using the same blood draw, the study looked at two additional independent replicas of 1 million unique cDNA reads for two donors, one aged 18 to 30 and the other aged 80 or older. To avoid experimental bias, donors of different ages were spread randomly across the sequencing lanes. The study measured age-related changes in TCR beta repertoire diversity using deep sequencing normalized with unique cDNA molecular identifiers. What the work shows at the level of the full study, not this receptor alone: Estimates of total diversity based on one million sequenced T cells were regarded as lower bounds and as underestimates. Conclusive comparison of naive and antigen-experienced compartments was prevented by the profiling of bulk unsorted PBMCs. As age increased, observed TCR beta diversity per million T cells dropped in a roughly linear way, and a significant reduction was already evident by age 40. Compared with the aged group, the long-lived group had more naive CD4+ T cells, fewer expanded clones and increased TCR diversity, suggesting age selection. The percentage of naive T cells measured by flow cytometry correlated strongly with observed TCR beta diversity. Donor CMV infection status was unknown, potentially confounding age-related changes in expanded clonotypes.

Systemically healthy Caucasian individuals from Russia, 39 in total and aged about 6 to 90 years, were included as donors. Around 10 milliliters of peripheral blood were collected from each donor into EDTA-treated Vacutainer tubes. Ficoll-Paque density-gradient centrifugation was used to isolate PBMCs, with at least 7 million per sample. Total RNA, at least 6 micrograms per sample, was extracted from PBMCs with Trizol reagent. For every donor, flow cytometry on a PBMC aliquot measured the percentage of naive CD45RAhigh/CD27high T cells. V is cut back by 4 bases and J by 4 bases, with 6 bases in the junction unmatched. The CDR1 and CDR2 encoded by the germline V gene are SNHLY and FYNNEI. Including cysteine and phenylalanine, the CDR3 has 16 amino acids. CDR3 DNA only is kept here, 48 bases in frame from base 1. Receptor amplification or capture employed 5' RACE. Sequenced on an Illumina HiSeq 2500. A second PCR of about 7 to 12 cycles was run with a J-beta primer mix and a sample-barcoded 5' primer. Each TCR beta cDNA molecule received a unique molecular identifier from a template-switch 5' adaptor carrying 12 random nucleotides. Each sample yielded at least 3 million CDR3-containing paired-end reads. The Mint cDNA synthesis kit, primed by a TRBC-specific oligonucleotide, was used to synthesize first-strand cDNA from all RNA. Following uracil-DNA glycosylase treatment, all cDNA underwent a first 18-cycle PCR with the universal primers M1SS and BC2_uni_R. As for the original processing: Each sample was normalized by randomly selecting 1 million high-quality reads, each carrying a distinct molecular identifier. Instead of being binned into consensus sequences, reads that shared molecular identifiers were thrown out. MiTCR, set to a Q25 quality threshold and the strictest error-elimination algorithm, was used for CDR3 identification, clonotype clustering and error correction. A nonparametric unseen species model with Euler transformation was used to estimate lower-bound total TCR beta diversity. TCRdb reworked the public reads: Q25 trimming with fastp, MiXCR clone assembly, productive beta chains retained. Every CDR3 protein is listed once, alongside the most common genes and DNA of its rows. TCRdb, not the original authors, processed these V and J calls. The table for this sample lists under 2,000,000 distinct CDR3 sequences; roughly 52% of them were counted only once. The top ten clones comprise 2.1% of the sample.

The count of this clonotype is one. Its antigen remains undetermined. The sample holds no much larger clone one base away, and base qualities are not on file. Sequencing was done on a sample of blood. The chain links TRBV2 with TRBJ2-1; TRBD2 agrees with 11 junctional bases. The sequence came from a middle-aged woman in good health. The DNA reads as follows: TGTGCCAGCAGTGGTAGCGGGGGGGCGGGTTACAATGAGCAGTTCTTC. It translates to CASSGSGGAGYNEQFF.